Listed here are 6 T cell receptor beta chains from one sample, sequenced in a study of T cell repertoires in cytomegalovirus infection. Antigens for these TCRs are unknown. Using its own MiXCR run on the reads, TCRdb lists one record per CDR3 protein. This sample yields roughly 700,000 distinct CDR3 sequences, of which 30% to 40% are seen a single time; 15% to 20% belongs to the top ten. The input for sequencing was cultured PBMCs, taken from culture after CMV antigen stimulation. Every receptor here comes from a human donor in good health (CMV status not recorded). Some clones in this sample may be carry-over from other donors' samples.

This clonotype was recorded a few times. The chain joins TRBV6-5 to TRBJ2-1; D is ambiguous. Germline assignment: CDR1 MNHEY and CDR2 SVGAGI. Trimming left V 6 bases short and J 9 bases short, with 18 bases between. This CDR3 spans 14 amino acids. The CDR3: CASSRRISFPEQFF. The CDR3 region has the DNA TGTGCCAGCAGCCGTAGGATCTCGTTTCCTGAGCAGTTCTTC.

The chain recombines TRBV11-2 with TRBJ2-3; a weak D match, TRBD2 (6 bases). Trimming took 3 bases from V and 1 from J, leaving 14 bases between them. The CDR3 sequence is 16 residues long. The germline V gene encodes CDR1 SGHAT and CDR2 FQNNGV. The CDR3: CASSFYPEGGTDTQYF. CDR3 nucleotide sequence: TGTGCCAGCAGCTTTTATCCGGAGGGTGGCACAGATACGCAGTATTTT.

This clonotype was counted once. The CDR3 DNA sequence: TGTGCCAGTAGTATAAGGAGGGCGCAACCTAACTATGGCTACACCTTC. Its translation: CASSIRRAQPNYGYTF. V and J are TRBV19 and TRBJ1-2; D is undetermined. Germline V gives CDR1 LNHDA, CDR2 SQIVND (reference sequence). The CDR3 length is 16 residues. V lost 2 bases to trimming and J lost 0 bases, with 13 bases between them.

This clonotype was seen just once. The chain is built from TRBV20-1 and TRBJ1-1; D perhaps matches TRBD1 (5 bases). Trimming shortened V by 2 bases and J by 1 base, and 14 bases separated the two germline ends. The CDR3 covers 15 residues. Germline V lookup: CDR1 DFQATT, CDR2 SNEGSKA (reference sequence). This CDR3 reads CSARTGADPNTEAFF. CDR3 coding DNA: TGCAGTGCTAGAACTGGGGCTGATCCGAACACTGAAGCTTTCTTT.

This rearrangement joins TRBV5-4 to TRBJ2-1, with 10 bases aligning to TRBD2. This CDR3 spans 20 amino acids. Germline V gene data show CDR1 as SGHNT and CDR2 as YYREEE (reference sequence). The junction had 25 bases not matched to a gene; V was cut back by 7 bases and J by 6 bases. The CDR3 nucleotides are TGTGCCAGCCACAGACCCGCTAGCGGGAGAGAGGGGAGGGCTACCAATGAGCAGTTCTTC. It translates to CASHRPASGREGRATNEQFF.

The chain has TRBV6-6 and TRBJ2-1; 12 bases map to TRBD1. From germline, CDR1 is MNHNY and CDR2 SVGAGI (reference sequence). CDR3 length: 16 residues. The ends lost 2 bases at V and 15 bases at J; junction bases unmatched: 14. CDR3 nucleotides: TGTGCCAGCAGTTACCACGCCGGGACAGGGGGCGGGTTTGGGTTCTTC. Its translation is CASSYHAGTGGGFGFF.